A selection of T cell receptor beta chains follows, all from one sample in a study of blood T cell repertoires in COVID-19. Repertoires were generated with immunoSEQ multiplex PCR, while TCRdb's copy carries only in-frame clones and drops some. The table includes around 39,000 clones, approximately 87% detected once. Sequenced input: peripheral blood. These receptors all stem from a man in his 70s with acute or convalescent COVID-19. CDR3s include the opening cysteine and the closing phenylalanine or tryptophan. A D gene is named only where the DNA matches it firmly. A clone size is listed for some rows: how often the clone was seen (once, few, many), or a class if it is expanded.

V,J,D,size,CDR3,DNA
TRBV5-1,TRBJ2-7,TRBD2,NA,CASSLVAGEGLYEQYF,TGCGCCAGCAGCTTGGTAGCGGGAGAAGGGCTATACGAGCAGTACTTC
TRBV5-4,TRBJ2-7,NA,NA,CASSREYEQYF,TGTGCCAGCAGCCGGGAATACGAGCAGTACTTC
TRBV7-2,TRBJ2-5,NA,NA,CASSLGFTGSQETQYF,TGTGCCAGCAGCTTAGGATTTACGGGTTCGCAAGAGACCCAGTACTTC
TRBV27,TRBJ2-1,NA,NA,CASRQVTYNEQFF,TGTGCCAGCCGGCAGGTTACCTATAATGAGCAGTTCTTC
TRBV19,TRBJ1-5,NA,NA,CASSIRMEEPQHF,TGTGCCAGTAGTATTAGAATGGAGGAGCCCCAGCATTTT
TRBV21-1,TRBJ2-7,NA,NA,CASEDCSYEQYF,TGTGCCAGCGAGGACTGCTCCTACGAGCAGTACTTC
TRBV29-1,TRBJ2-6,TRBD2,NA,CSVVRGEPSGANVLTF,TGCAGCGTCGTCCGGGGGGAGCCCTCTGGGGCCAACGTCCTGACTTTC
TRBV29-1,TRBJ1-3,NA,NA,CSVEDPYGLNSGNTIYF,TGCAGCGTTGAAGATCCTTACGGACTGAACTCTGGAAACACCATATATTTT
TRBV10-3,TRBJ1-4,NA,NA,CAISEFGGATNEKLFF,TGTGCCATCAGTGAGTTCGGGGGAGCAACTAATGAAAAACTGTTTTTT
TRBV6-5,TRBJ1-5,TRBD1,NA,CASSTGGGQPQHF,TGTGCCAGCAGCACAGGGGGCGGGCAGCCCCAGCATTTT
TRBV2,TRBJ2-4,TRBD1,NA,CASSSPGQGVNIQYF,TGTGCCAGCAGCTCCCCGGGACAGGGGGTAAACATTCAGTACTTC
TRBV5-1,TRBJ1-1,NA,NA,CASSLETTGNTEAFF,TGCGCCAGCAGCTTGGAAACAACGGGGAACACTGAAGCTTTCTTT
TRBV7-2,TRBJ1-5,TRBD1,once,CASSDGGGGQPQHF,TGTGCCAGCAGCGACGGAGGGGGCGGACAGCCCCAGCATTTT
TRBV18,TRBJ1-1,NA,NA,CASSPPSRGTEAFF,TGTGCCAGCTCACCACCCTCACGAGGCACTGAAGCTTTCTTT
TRBV11-3,TRBJ2-7,TRBD2,NA,CASSLIGSGGVYEQYF,TGTGCCAGCAGCTTAATCGGGTCGGGAGGTGTATACGAGCAGTACTTC
TRBV1,TRBJ1-6,NA,NA,CTSSPLQWDSKTPSPLHF,TGCACCAGCAGCCCCCTTCAATGGGACTCAAAAACGCCCTCACCCCTCCACTTT
TRBV14,TRBJ2-7,NA,NA,CASSPSMKQYF,TGTGCCAGCAGCCCTAGTATGAAGCAGTACTTC
TRBV12-5,TRBJ1-2,NA,NA,CASGLGSYYGYTF,TGTGCTAGTGGTTTGGGGAGTTACTATGGCTACACCTTC
TRBV7-2,TRBJ2-3,NA,NA,CASSLTATTDTQYF,TGTGCCAGCAGCTTGACAGCTACCACAGATACGCAGTATTTT
TRBV29-1,TRBJ2-7,TRBD2,once,CSVLRTSGSIHEQYF,TGCAGCGTACTACGTACTAGCGGGAGTATCCACGAGCAGTACTTC
TRBV9,TRBJ2-7,TRBD1,NA,CASSGGTDPTYEQYF,TGTGCCAGCAGCGGTGGGACAGACCCAACCTACGAGCAGTACTTC
TRBV29-1,TRBJ2-7,TRBD2,NA,CSVLGLESYEQYF,TGCAGCGTGTTGGGACTAGAGTCCTACGAGCAGTACTTC
TRBV5-4,TRBJ2-2,NA,few,CASSLETGWTGELFF,TGTGCCAGCAGCTTGGAAACAGGGTGGACCGGGGAGCTGTTTTTT
TRBV28,TRBJ2-7,TRBD1,few,CASSTGQGNSEQYF,TGTGCCAGCAGTACGGGACAGGGGAACAGCGAGCAGTACTTC
TRBV18,TRBJ1-1,NA,NA,CASSPPPPRHTEAFF,TGTGCCAGCTCACCACCGCCCCCCAGGCACACTGAAGCTTTCTTT
TRBV5-5,TRBJ2-5,TRBD2,NA,CASRARPSSGQETQYF,TGTGCCAGCAGAGCCCGGCCCTCTAGCGGGCAAGAGACCCAGTACTTC
TRBV7-6,TRBJ1-4,NA,few,CASSRTVANEKLFF,TGTGCCAGCAGCCGGACAGTGGCTAATGAAAAACTGTTTTTT
TRBV5-1,TRBJ1-1,TRBD1,few,CASSSGQGASTEAFF,TGCGCCAGCAGCTCGGGACAGGGGGCGAGCACTGAAGCTTTCTTT
TRBV29-1,TRBJ1-1,TRBD1,NA,CSAALDRGRGEAFF,TGCAGCGCCGCGCTCGACAGGGGGCGTGGTGAAGCTTTCTTT
TRBV6-5,TRBJ2-7,NA,NA,CASSLSSHYEQYF,TGTGCCAGCAGTCTATCGAGCCACTACGAGCAGTACTTC
TRBV5-4,TRBJ2-3,NA,NA,CASSPGLSTDTQYF,TGTGCCAGCAGCCCCGGACTAAGCACAGATACGCAGTATTTT
TRBV15,TRBJ2-5,NA,once,CATRGGVERPLGTQYF,TGTGCCACCAGAGGAGGGGTAGAACGGCCTTTAGGGACCCAGTACTTC
TRBV7-2,TRBJ1-1,NA,NA,CASSLGHTMNTEAFF,TGTGCCAGCAGCCTGGGACACACCATGAACACTGAAGCTTTCTTT
TRBV19,TRBJ1-5,NA,NA,CASSMAGVSNQPQHF,TGTGCCAGTAGTATGGCAGGGGTAAGCAATCAGCCCCAGCATTTT
TRBV7-8,TRBJ1-1,NA,NA,CASSLAGPNTEAFF,TGTGCCAGCAGCTTAGCGGGGCCGAACACTGAAGCTTTCTTT
TRBV5-5,TRBJ1-6,NA,NA,CASSLGDSTRSYNSPLHF,TGTGCCAGCAGCTTGGGTGACAGCACGCGCTCCTATAATTCACCCCTCCACTTT
TRBV29-1,TRBJ2-3,TRBD1,NA,CSVGQGRADTQYF,TGCAGCGTAGGACAGGGGAGGGCAGATACGCAGTATTTT
TRBV7-9,TRBJ2-1,NA,NA,CASSVSGSSYNEQFF,TGTGCCAGCAGCGTTAGCGGTAGCTCCTACAATGAGCAGTTCTTC
TRBV7-2,TRBJ1-1,NA,NA,CASTLTMNTEAFF,TGTGCCAGCACCCTCACAATGAACACTGAAGCTTTCTTT
TRBV19,TRBJ2-1,NA,NA,CASSLGGGVYNEQFF,TGTGCCAGTAGTCTAGGAGGGGGGGTTTATAATGAGCAGTTCTTC
TRBV10-3,TRBJ1-4,TRBD1,NA,CATGQGDSREKLFF,TGTGCCACGGGACAGGGGGATTCACGTGAAAAACTGTTTTTT